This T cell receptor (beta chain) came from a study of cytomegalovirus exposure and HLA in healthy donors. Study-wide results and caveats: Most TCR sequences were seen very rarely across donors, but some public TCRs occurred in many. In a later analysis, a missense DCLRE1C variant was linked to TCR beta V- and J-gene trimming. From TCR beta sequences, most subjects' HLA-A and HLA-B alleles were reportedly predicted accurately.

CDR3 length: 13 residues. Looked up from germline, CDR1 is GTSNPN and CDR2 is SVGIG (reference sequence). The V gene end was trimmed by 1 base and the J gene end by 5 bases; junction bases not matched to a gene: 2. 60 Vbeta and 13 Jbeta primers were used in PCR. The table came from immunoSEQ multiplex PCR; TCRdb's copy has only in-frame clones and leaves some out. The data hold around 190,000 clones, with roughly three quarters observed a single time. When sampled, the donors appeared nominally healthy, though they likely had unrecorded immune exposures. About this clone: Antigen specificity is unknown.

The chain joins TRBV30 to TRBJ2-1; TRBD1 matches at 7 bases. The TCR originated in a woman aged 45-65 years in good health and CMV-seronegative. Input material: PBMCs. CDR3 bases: TGTGCCTGGAGTGCCGGGACAGACAATGAGCAGTTCTTC. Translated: CAWSAGTDNEQFF.